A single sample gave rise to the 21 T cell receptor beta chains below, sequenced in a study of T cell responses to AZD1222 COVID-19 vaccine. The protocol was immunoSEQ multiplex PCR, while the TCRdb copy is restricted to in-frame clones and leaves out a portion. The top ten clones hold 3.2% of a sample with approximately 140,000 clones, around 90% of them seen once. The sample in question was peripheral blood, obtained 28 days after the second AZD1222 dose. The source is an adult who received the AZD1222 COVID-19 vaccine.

This chain's CDR3 is CASSWTSGSYEQYF. CDR3 bases: TGTGCCAGCAGTTGGACTAGCGGATCCTACGAGCAGTACTTC. The gene calls are TRBV6-6 and TRBJ2-7; 10 positions match TRBD2. Losses at the gene ends were 4 bases for V and 1 base for J; bases not matched to a gene: 1. The germline gives CDR1 MNHNY, CDR2 SVGAGI (reference sequence). The CDR3 covers 14 residues.

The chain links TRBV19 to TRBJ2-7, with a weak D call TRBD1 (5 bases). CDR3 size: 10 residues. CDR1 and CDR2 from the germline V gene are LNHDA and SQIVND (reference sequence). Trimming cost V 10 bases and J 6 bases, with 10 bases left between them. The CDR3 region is CATPQGEQYF. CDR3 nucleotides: TGTGCCACCCCGCAGGGCGAGCAGTACTTC.

CDR3 residues: CASSQSDRGPYGYTF. DNA of the CDR3: TGTGCCAGCAGCCAATCGGACAGGGGGCCCTATGGCTACACCTTC. V usage is TRBV3-1 (or the pseudogene TRBV3-2) and J usage is TRBJ1-2, with 11 bases that match TRBD1. The CDR3 spans 15 residues. Looked up from germline, CDR1 is LGHDT and CDR2 is YNNKEL (reference sequence). V dropped 2 bases and J dropped 4; count of bases not matched to a gene: 3.

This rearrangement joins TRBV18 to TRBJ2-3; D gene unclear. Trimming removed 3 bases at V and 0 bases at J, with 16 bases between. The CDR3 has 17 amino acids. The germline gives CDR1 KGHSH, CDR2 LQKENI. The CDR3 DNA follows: TGTGCCAGCTCACCCTGGACCGCTTCTCTCAGCACAGATACGCAGTATTTT. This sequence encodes CASSPWTASLSTDTQYF.

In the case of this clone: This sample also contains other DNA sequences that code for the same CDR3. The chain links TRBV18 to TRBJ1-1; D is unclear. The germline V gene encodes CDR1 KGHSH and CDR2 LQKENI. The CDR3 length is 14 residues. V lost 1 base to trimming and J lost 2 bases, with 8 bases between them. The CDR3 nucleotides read TGTGCCAGCTCACCACAGGAAGGTAACACTGAAGCTTTCTTT. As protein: CASSPQEGNTEAFF.

Here the CDR3 reads CASSSLSGYNEQFF. CDR3 DNA: TGTGCCAGCAGTTCCCTAAGCGGCTACAATGAGCAGTTCTTC. The chain has TRBV6-2 or TRBV6-3 and TRBJ2-1, with a weak D call TRBD2 (5 bases). Per the germline V gene, CDR1 is MNHEY and CDR2 is SVGEGT. There are 14 residues in the CDR3. Deletions cut 4 bases from V and 3 bases from J, with 10 bases between.

CDR3 nucleotides: TGTGCCAGCAGGCGTGGATCACAGATCCAAGAGACCCAGTACTTC. Protein product: CASRRGSQIQETQYF. The rearrangement joins TRBV5-6 to TRBJ2-5, with D unclear. V was clipped by 5 bases and J by 1 base, with 15 bases between them. Germline CDR1 reads SGHDT; CDR2 reads YYEEEE. This CDR3 is 15 amino acids long.

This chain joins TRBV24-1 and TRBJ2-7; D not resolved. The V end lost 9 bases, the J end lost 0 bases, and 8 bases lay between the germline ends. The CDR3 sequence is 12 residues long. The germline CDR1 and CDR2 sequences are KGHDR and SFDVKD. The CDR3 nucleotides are TGTGCCACCGGTTGCAGCTCCTACGAGCAGTACTTC. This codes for CATGCSSYEQYF.

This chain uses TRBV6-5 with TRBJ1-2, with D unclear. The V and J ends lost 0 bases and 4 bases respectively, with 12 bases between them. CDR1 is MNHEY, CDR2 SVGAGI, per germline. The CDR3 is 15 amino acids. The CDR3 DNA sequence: TGTGCCAGCAGTTACTCGATCTTAGGTTCCTATGGCTACACCTTC. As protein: CASSYSILGSYGYTF.

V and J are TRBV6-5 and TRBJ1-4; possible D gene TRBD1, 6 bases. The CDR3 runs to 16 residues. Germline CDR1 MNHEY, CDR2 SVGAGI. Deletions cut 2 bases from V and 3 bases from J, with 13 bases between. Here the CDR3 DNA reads TGTGCCAGCAGTTACCGGGGGGCGCTACCTAATGAAAAACTGTTTTTT. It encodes CASSYRGALPNEKLFF.

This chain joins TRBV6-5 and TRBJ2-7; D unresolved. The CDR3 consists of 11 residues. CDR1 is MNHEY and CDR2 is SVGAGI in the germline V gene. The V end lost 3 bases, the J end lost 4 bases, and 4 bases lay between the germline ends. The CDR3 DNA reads TGTGCCAGCAGTTATACTTACGAGCAGTACTTC. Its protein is CASSYTYEQYF.

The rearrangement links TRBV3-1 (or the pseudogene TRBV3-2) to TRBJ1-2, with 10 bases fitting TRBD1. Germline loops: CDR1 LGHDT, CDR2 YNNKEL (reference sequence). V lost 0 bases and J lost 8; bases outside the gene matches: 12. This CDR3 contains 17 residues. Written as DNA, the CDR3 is TGTGCCAGCAGCCAAGAGACTAGAGACAGGGGGCGGATGGGCTACACCTTC. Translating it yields CASSQETRDRGRMGYTF.

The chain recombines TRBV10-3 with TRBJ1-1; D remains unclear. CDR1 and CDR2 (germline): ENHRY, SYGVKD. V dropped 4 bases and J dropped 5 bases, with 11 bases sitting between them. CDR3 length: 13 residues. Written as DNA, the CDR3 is TGTGCCATCAGTGTTAACTGGGGTACTGAAGCTTTCTTT. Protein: CAISVNWGTEAFF.

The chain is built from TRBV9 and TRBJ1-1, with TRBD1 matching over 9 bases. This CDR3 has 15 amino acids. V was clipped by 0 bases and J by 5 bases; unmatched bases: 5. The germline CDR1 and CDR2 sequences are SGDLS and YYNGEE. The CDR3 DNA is TGTGCCAGCAGCGTAGGGGGACAGGGCGGAACTGAAGCTTTCTTT. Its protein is CASSVGGQGGTEAFF.

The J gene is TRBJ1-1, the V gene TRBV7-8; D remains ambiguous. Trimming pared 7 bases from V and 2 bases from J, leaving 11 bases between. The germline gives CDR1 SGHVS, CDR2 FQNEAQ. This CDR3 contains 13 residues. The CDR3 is CASKGAKNTEAFF. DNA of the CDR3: TGTGCCAGCAAGGGAGCGAAAAACACTGAAGCTTTCTTT.

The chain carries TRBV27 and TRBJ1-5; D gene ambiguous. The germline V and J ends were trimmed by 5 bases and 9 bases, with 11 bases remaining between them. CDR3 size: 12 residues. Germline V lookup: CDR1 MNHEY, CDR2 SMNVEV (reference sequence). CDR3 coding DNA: TGTGCCAGCAGTCGCATGGGGAGGCCCCAGCATTTT. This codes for CASSRMGRPQHF.

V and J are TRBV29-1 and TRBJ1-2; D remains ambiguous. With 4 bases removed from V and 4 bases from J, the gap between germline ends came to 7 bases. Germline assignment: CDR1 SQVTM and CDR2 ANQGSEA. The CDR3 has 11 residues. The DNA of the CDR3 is TGCAGCGTTGTCCAGTCCTATGGCTACACCTTC. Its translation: CSVVQSYGYTF.

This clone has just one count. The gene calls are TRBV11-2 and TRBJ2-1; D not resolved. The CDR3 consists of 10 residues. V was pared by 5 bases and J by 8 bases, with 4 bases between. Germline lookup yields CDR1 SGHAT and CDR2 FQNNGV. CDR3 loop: CASSHYEQFF. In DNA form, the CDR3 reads TGTGCCAGCAGCCACTATGAGCAGTTCTTC.

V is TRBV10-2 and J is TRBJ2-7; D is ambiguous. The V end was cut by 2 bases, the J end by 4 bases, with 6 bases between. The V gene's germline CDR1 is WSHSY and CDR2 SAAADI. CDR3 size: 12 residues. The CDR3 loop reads CASSELGYEQYF. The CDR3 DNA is TGCGCCAGCAGTGAGCTAGGATACGAGCAGTACTTC.

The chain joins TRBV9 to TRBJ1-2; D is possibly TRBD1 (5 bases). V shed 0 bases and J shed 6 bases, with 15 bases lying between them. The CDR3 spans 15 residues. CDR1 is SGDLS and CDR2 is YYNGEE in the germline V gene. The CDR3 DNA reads TGTGCCAGCAGCGTAGGGGACCCAAGAGTCCATGGCTACACCTTC. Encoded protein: CASSVGDPRVHGYTF.

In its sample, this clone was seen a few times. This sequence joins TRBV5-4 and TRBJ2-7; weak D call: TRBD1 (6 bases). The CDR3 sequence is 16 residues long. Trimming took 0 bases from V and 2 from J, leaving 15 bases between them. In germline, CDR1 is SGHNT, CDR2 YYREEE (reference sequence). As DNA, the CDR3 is TGTGCCAGCAGCTTGGGACAGGCGAGAGGGGCCTACGAGCAGTACTTC. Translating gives CASSLGQARGAYEQYF. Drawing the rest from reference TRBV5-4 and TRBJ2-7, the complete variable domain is ETGVTQSPTHLIKTRGQQVTLRCSSQSGHNTVSWYQQALGQGPQFIFQYYREEENGRGNFPPRFSGLQFPNYSSELNVNALELDDSALYLCASSLGQARGAYEQYFGPGTRLTVT.